A single sample is the source of the 11 T cell receptor beta chains below, sequenced in a study of blood T cell repertoires in COVID-19. Repertoires were generated with immunoSEQ multiplex PCR, while TCRdb's copy carries only in-frame clones and drops some. The repertoire consists of some 100,000 clones, with over 75% occurring once and the leading ten covering 6% to 7%. Input material: peripheral blood. These TCRs come from a woman aged 50 to 60 with acute or convalescent COVID-19.

The V and J genes are TRBV30 and TRBJ1-1; weak D call: TRBD1 (6 bases). Germline V gene sequence: CDR1 GTSNPN, CDR2 SVGIG (reference sequence). The V end lost 5 bases, the J end lost 1 base, and 11 bases lay between the germline ends. The length of the CDR3 is 13 residues. The CDR3 bases are TGTGCCTGGCACAGGGCTAGGAACACTGAAGCTTTCTTT. It specifies CAWHRARNTEAFF.

This sequence joins TRBV25-1 and TRBJ1-1; TRBD1 is a possible D gene (5 bases). CDR1 MGHDK and CDR2 SYGVNS come from the germline V gene. This CDR3 contains 14 residues. The V and J ends lost 0 bases and 1 base respectively, with 6 bases between them. CDR3 DNA: TGTGCCAGCAGTGAATACGGGGGGAACACTGAAGCTTTCTTT. It is translated as CASSEYGGNTEAFF.

This clone came up a few times. The chain is built from TRBV30 and TRBJ2-7, with D possibly being TRBD2 (6 bases). Germline loops: CDR1 GTSNPN, CDR2 SVGIG (reference sequence). Trimming took off 8 bases at V and 2 bases at J, with 13 bases between the two ends. The CDR3 contains 12 residues. The CDR3 nucleotides are TGTGCCCAGGAGGGACTTGCCTACGAGCAGTACTTC. The encoded protein is CAQEGLAYEQYF.

This sequence joins TRBV25-1 and TRBJ1-5, with D possibly TRBD1 on 6 matching bases. The CDR3 spans 13 residues. V gave up 7 bases and J gave up 1 base, with 8 bases separating them. Germline V gene sequence: CDR1 MGHDK, CDR2 SYGVNS. CDR3 sequence (DNA): TGTGCCAGCACTGGACAGAGCAATCAGCCCCAGCATTTT. Its translation is CASTGQSNQPQHF.

V and J are TRBV9 and TRBJ2-7, with 9 bases identical to TRBD1. The V gene's germline CDR1 is SGDLS and CDR2 YYNGEE. The V gene end was trimmed by 4 bases and the J gene end by 7 bases; junction bases not matched to a gene: 12. This CDR3 is built from 15 residues. The CDR3 coding sequence is TGTGCCAGCAGCCCTGACAGGGGGGGAAAGGCTGAGCAGTACTTC. This translates into CASSPDRGGKAEQYF.

The CDR3: CASSQTGTGNTEAFF. As DNA, the CDR3 is TGTGCCAGCTCACAAACCGGGACAGGGAACACTGAAGCTTTCTTT. The chain links TRBV18 to TRBJ1-1; TRBD1 aligns across 8 bases. This CDR3 region has 15 residues. J was trimmed by 1 base and V by 4 bases; bases with no gene match: 5. Per the germline V gene, CDR1 is KGHSH and CDR2 is LQKENI.

A note on this clone: The junction differs from germline at one of its ends, possibly a read error. The CDR3 region has the DNA TGTGCCAGTAGTAAGGGGCCTAGCGGGGGTCGTCACTTC. Translated, it gives CASSKGPSGGRHF. The gene calls are TRBV19 and TRBJ2-7; 10 nucleotides align to TRBD2. Germline CDR1 LNHDA, CDR2 SQIVND (reference sequence). This CDR3 is built from 13 residues. The full variable domain, in which reference TRBV19 and TRBJ2-7 provide the parts outside the CDR3, is DGGITQSPKYLFRKEGQNVTLSCEQNLNHDAMYWYRQDPGQGLRLIYYSQIVNDFQKGDIAEGYSVSREKKESFPLTVTSAQKNPTAFYLCASSKGPSGGRHFGPGTRLTVT.

The J gene is TRBJ2-2, the V gene TRBV6-5, with 9 bases fitting TRBD1. J lost 8 bases, V lost 4 bases, and 8 bases had no gene match. Germline V CDR1 and CDR2: MNHEY, SVGAGI. This CDR3 has 15 residues. Here the CDR3 reads CASSSRDRASGELFF. The CDR3 bases are TGTGCCAGCAGTTCCCGGGACAGGGCATCTGGGGAGCTGTTTTTT.

The chain uses TRBV2 and TRBJ2-5; no reliable D call. V gave up 3 bases and J gave up 4 bases, with 6 bases separating them. The CDR3 extends over 12 amino acids. From germline, CDR1 is SNHLY and CDR2 FYNNEI. CDR3 nucleotides: TGTGCCAGCAGTGACCGCGGAGAGACCCAGTACTTC. Translation gives CASSDRGETQYF. The whole variable domain, remainder taken from reference TRBV2 and TRBJ2-5, is EPEVTQTPSHQVTQMGQEVILRCVPISNHLYFYWYRQILGQKVEFLVSFYNNEISEKSEIFDDQFSVERPDGSNFTLKIRSTKLEDSAMYFCASSDRGETQYFGPGTRLLVL.

CDR3 protein: CASSTGRNTEAFF. In DNA, the CDR3 is TGTGCCAGCAGTACAGGGCGGAACACTGAAGCTTTCTTT. J is TRBJ1-1 and V is TRBV6-5, with a weak D call TRBD1 (6 bases). The CDR3 covers 13 residues. V shed 5 bases and J shed 1 base, with 8 bases lying between them. Germline CDR1 is MNHEY and CDR2 is SVGAGI.

The table lists this clone with a few counts. The DNA of the CDR3 is TGTGCCAGCAGTTTTGGCACCAAGGACAGGGGTGATGAAAAACTGTTTTTT. Translation gives CASSFGTKDRGDEKLFF. V usage is TRBV28 and J usage is TRBJ1-4, with 9 nucleotides matching TRBD1. Germline CDR1 MDHEN, CDR2 SYDVKM. The CDR3 has 17 residues. The junction had 11 bases not matched to a gene; V was cut back by 3 bases and J by 6 bases.